These T cell receptor beta chains were read from a single sample in a study of radiotherapy plus CTLA-4 blockade in lung cancer. Produced via immunoSEQ multiplex PCR; TCRdb's table is partial and in-frame only. Of 60,000 to 70,000 clones listed, approximately 80% are singletons. The sample was peripheral blood, taken from a patient treated with radiotherapy plus ipilimumab. The receptors originated from a human donor with non-small cell lung cancer who had a partial response to radiotherapy plus ipilimumab. CDR3s include the opening cysteine and the closing phenylalanine or tryptophan. D genes are given only for firm matches. Rows may omit the clone size; those that give it use once, few, many or a size class.

- TRBJ1-1 TRBV14 - CASSPFLNTEAFF TGTGCCAGCAGCCCCTTCTTAAATACTGAAGCTTTCTTT
- TRBJ2-2 TRBV28 - CASSLNGQGFSGELFF TGTGCCAGCAGTTTAAACGGGCAGGGGTTTTCAGGGGAGCTGTTTTTT
TRBD1 TRBJ2-7 TRBV11-2 - CASRSMSSRQGLNYEQYF TGTGCCAGCAGAAGCATGAGTAGTAGACAGGGTCTAAACTACGAGCAGTACTTC
- TRBJ2-5 TRBV30 - CAWSDRRVIPKGETQYF TGTGCCTGGAGTGACCGACGGGTCATCCCTAAAGGAGAGACCCAGTACTTC
TRBD1 TRBJ2-7 TRBV5-1 few CASSSGTGKDEQYF TGCGCCAGCAGTTCCGGGACAGGAAAGGACGAGCAGTACTTC
TRBD2 TRBJ2-1 TRBV11-2 - CASSPGSLAGKEQFF TGTGCCAGCAGCCCAGGGAGCCTAGCGGGAAAGGAGCAGTTCTTC
TRBD2 TRBJ2-7 TRBV4-2 - CASSQEAGQGTSGRRAYEQYF TGTGCCAGCAGCCAAGAGGCTGGTCAGGGGACTAGCGGGAGGAGGGCCTACGAGCAGTACTTC
TRBD2 TRBJ2-4 TRBV9 - CASSASGGTREDIQYF TGTGCCAGCAGTGCTAGCGGGGGGACACGGGAGGACATTCAGTACTTC
- TRBJ2-1 TRBV10-1 few CASSEGGREYEQFF TGCGCCAGCAGTGAGGGGGGCCGTGAGTATGAGCAGTTCTTC
TRBD1 TRBJ1-2 TRBV28 few CASSLSQGAQYGYTF TGTGCCAGCAGTTTATCACAGGGGGCGCAATATGGCTACACCTTC
TRBD1 TRBJ1-2 TRBV28 - CASRTPVTGGNGYTF TGTGCCAGCAGGACGCCCGTGACAGGGGGGAATGGCTACACCTTC
TRBD1 TRBJ1-3 TRBV5-6 - CASSLGGTGRGAAGNTIYF TGTGCCAGCAGCTTGGGAGGGACAGGGCGAGGCGCGGCTGGAAACACCATATATTTT
TRBD1 TRBJ2-1 TRBV7-2 - CASSHPGQGPYNEQFF TGTGCCAGCAGCCACCCGGGACAGGGCCCCTACAATGAGCAGTTCTTC
- TRBJ2-2 TRBV2 once CASRGDITGELFF TGTGCCAGCAGGGGGGACATCACCGGGGAGCTGTTTTTT
- TRBJ1-4 TRBV5-6 - CASSSWGQNNEKLFF TGTGCCAGCAGCTCCTGGGGGCAGAATAATGAAAAACTGTTTTTT
TRBD1 TRBJ1-5 TRBV5-1 - CASSLEGGSQPQHF TGCGCCAGCAGCTTGGAAGGGGGCAGTCAGCCCCAGCATTTT
- TRBJ1-5 TRBV19 - CASSIVRGNQPQHF TGTGCCAGTAGTATAGTGAGGGGCAATCAGCCCCAGCATTTT